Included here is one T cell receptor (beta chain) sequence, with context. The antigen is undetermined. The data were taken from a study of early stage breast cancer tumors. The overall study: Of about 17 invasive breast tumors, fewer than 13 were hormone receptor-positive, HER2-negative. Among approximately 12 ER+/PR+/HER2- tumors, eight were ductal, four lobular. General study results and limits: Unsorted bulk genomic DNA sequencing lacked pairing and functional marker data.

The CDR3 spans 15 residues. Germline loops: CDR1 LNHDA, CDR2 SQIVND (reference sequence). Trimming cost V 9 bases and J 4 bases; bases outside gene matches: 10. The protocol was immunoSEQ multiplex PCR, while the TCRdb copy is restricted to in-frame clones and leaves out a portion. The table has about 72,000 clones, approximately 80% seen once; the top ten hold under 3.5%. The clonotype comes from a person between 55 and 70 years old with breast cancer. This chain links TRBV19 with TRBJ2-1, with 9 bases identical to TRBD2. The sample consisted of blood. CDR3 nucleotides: TGTGCCAGCCCGACAAGCGGGAGGCCTTACAATGAGCAGTTCTTC. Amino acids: CASPTSGRPYNEQFF.